The 7 T cell receptor beta chains reported below all come from one sample, sequenced in a study of CD8 T cells in ankylosing spondylitis (dated by TCRdb to about 2017). General conclusions and limits of the study: Blood from ankylosing spondylitis patients appeared to be characterized by a TCR beta motif composed of several highly homologous amino acid variants.

Their antigens remain unidentified. Libraries were prepared through 5' RACE. TCRdb shows the sequencer as Illumina HiSeq 2500. TCRdb reprocessing: public reads trimmed at Q25 with fastp, clones called with MiXCR, in-frame beta chains kept. All rows with the same CDR3 protein become a single entry with the most common DNA and genes. The sample table records approximately 550,000 distinct CDR3 sequences; about 12% of these occur just once. 6.5% to 7% of the sample goes to the ten largest clones. The sample consisted of blood, either unsorted or a sorted T cell fraction (not recorded which). These receptors were collected from a male donor with ankylosing spondylitis.

Comment on this clonotype: One junction end disagrees with the germline gene, perhaps due to a read error. The chain recombines TRBV12-5 with TRBJ2-1, with D tentatively TRBD1 (6 bases). The CDR3 consists of 17 residues. Germline CDR1 LGHNT, CDR2 FRNRAP. Written as DNA, the CDR3 is TGTGCTAGTGGTCCCCCCGGACCCGGTGGGGGCTACAATGAGCGGTTCTTC. Amino acid sequence: CASGPPGPGGGYNERFF.

The table lists this clonotype with many counts. The chain recombines TRBV12-3 or TRBV12-4 with TRBJ2-1; TRBD1 aligns across 8 bases. With 6 bases clipped from V and 5 bases from J, the junction kept 3 bases outside the gene matches. The CDR3 spans 13 residues. The CDR3 here is CASRPRGHNEQFF. In nucleotides, the CDR3 is TGTGCCAGCAGACCCAGGGGGCACAATGAGCAGTTCTTC.

This clonotype turned up a few times. This chain links TRBV5-1 with TRBJ2-5; 10 nucleotides agree with TRBD2. Trimming cost V 3 bases and J 5 bases; bases outside gene matches: 7. The CDR3 totals 15 residues. Germline CDR1 reads SGHRS; CDR2 reads YFSETQ. CDR3 bases: TGCGCCAGCAGCTGGTTCGGGACTAGCGAGGAGACCCAGTACTTC. Translating it yields CASSWFGTSEETQYF.

This clonotype was seen repeatedly, ten times or more. As DNA, the CDR3 is TGTGCCAGCAGTTTAGGAGTTCTAGCGGGAGTTCCCGGGGAGCTGTTTTTT. Its translation is CASSLGVLAGVPGELFF. The chain combines TRBV12-3 or TRBV12-4 with TRBJ2-2; 10 bases align to TRBD2. The CDR3 spans 17 residues. V lost 1 base, J lost 6 bases, and 8 bases stayed unmatched.

This clonotype was seen a handful of times. This rearrangement joins TRBV10-3 to TRBJ1-4; a possible D gene is TRBD1 (5 bases). Germline V lookup: CDR1 ENHRY, CDR2 SYGVKD. The CDR3 runs to 15 residues. Trimming pared 0 bases from V and 2 bases from J, leaving 7 bases between. In nucleotides, the CDR3 is TGTGCCATCAGTGAGTCAGCAGGGACTAATGAAAAACTGTTTTTT. Residues: CAISESAGTNEKLFF.

This clonotype was counted only a few times. The chain couples TRBV12-3 or TRBV12-4 to TRBJ1-1, with D possibly being TRBD1 (6 bases). The CDR3 extends over 13 amino acids. The V and J ends lost 4 bases and 4 bases respectively, with 10 bases between them. As DNA, the CDR3 is TGTGCCAGCAGTTGGGACATGAGCACTGAAGCTTTCTTT. The encoded protein is CASSWDMSTEAFF.

This clonotype has a handful of counts. V gene TRBV18 combines with J gene TRBJ2-7, with 8 nucleotides matching TRBD1. V trimming: 4 bases; J trimming: 6 bases; junction bases outside the gene matches: 5. CDR1 is KGHSH and CDR2 is LQKENI in the germline V gene. There are 13 residues in the CDR3. CDR3 DNA sequence: TGTGCCAGCTCACAGGGACAGGTTGCCGAGCAGTACGTC. Translating it yields CASSQGQVAEQYV.